This T cell receptor beta chain was sequenced during a study of cytomegalovirus exposure and HLA in healthy donors. J gave up 2 bases and V 3 bases, and 6 bases lay outside the gene matches. The germline gives CDR1 SGHRS, CDR2 YFSETQ. The CDR3 runs to 15 residues. PCR amplification relied on 60 Vbeta primers (plus 13 Jbeta primers). Using immunoSEQ multiplex PCR, the repertoire was profiled, and TCRdb retains in-frame clones only, with some absent. Altogether about 130,000 clones are present, about 74% being singletons, with the ten largest covering around 5.5%. The V gene is TRBV5-1, the J gene TRBJ2-5; 8 nucleotides align to TRBD2. Sequencing was done on a sample of PBMCs. The TCR originated in a woman aged 45-59 years in good health and CMV-seropositive. This CDR3 is CASSSRGESQETQYF. As DNA, the CDR3 is TGCGCCAGCAGCTCGCGGGGGGAAAGTCAAGAGACCCAGTACTTC.